This T cell receptor (beta chain) was profiled in a study of blood T cells in healthy people across ages. General study findings and limits: Per million T cells, TCR beta diversity dropped roughly linearly as age increased.

Germline CDR1 and CDR2: SGHRS and YFSETQ. The length of the CDR3 is 13 residues. A word on this clonotype: What it binds is unknown.

Using a J-beta primer mix together with a sample-barcoded 5' primer, a second PCR was run for roughly 6 to 11 cycles. From the 5' RACE reads, TCRdb called clonotypes with MiXCR, one entry per CDR3 protein. The data contain about 1.4 million distinct CDR3 sequences, around 59% of them singletons. The genes are TRBV5-1 and TRBJ2-5, with D possibly being TRBD1 or TRBD2 (6 bases each). The end of the DNA aligns better with TRBJ2-7, so the J call may be wrong. The TCR comes from a man aged 18 to 35 in good health. The specimen was blood. The CDR3 reads CASSSGGRVEQYF. CDR3 DNA: TGCGCCAGCAGCTCCGGGGGCAGGGTCGAGCAGTACTTC.